This entry concerns a single TCR beta chain. These data are taken from a study of PD-1 and CTLA-4 blockade in melanoma. The CDR3 loop spans 13 amino acids. V lost 3 bases and J lost 4, with 7 bases in between. Germline V gene data show CDR1 as KGHSY and CDR2 as FQNENV. Sequencing used immunoSEQ multiplex PCR; TCRdb keeps in-frame clones, though not all of them. The sample records more than 15,000 clones, 70% to 80% being singletons. This sample comprised CD8+ T cells from peripheral blood, obtained from a patient given anti-PD-1 treatment. The clonotype originates from a human donor with melanoma. J is TRBJ1-5 and V is TRBV16; weak D call: TRBD1 (6 bases). CDR3 protein: CASSHRGNQPQHF. The CDR3 DNA reads TGTGCCAGCAGCCACAGGGGTAATCAGCCCCAGCATTTT.